Each of the 26 T cell receptor beta chains below was sequenced from the same sample in a study of radiation and T cells in renal cell carcinoma (TCRdb year 2020). The time point label corresponds to: blood 4 weeks post-SBRT, at nephrectomy. This sample's treatment or condition label indicates: 15 Gy SBRT to primary tumor, nephrectomy 4 weeks later. The library was built by means of the immunoSEQ multiplex PCR assay. TCRdb carries this immuneACCESS record with in-frame sequences only. Its versions omit some clonotypes, under half of them owing to an unresolved V gene in the studies checked, with the rest unexplained. This sample has 140,000 or so clones in its table, and around nine tenths of those were observed once. The top ten constitute 17% of the sample. The input for sequencing was blood, taken from a patient whose treatment included radiotherapy and nephrectomy. These receptor sequences come from a woman aged 50 to 60 with renal cell carcinoma.

The rearrangement joins TRBV11-1 to TRBJ2-5, with 7 bases that match TRBD1. V shed 1 base, J shed 5 bases, and the junction held 4 bases outside the gene matches. The CDR3 runs 14 residues. CDR1 and CDR2 from the germline V gene are SGHAT and FQDESV (reference sequence). The CDR3 region is CASSLGHRGETQYF. DNA of the CDR3: TGTGCCAGCAGCTTAGGGCACAGGGGTGAGACCCAGTACTTC.

The chain has TRBV7-9 and TRBJ2-1; D ambiguous. CDR1 is SEHNR and CDR2 is FQNEAQ in the germline V gene (reference sequence). CDR3 size: 13 residues. V lost 2 bases and J lost 7, with 9 bases in between. The CDR3 DNA is TGTGCCAGCAGCTTACTCTATTCAAATGAGCAGTTCTTC. The encoded protein is CASSLLYSNEQFF. Full variable domain (missing parts from reference TRBV7-9 and TRBJ2-1): DTGVSQNPRHKITKRGQNVTFRCDPISEHNRLYWYRQTLGQGPEFLTYFQNEAQLEKSRLLSDRFSAERPKGSFSTLEIQRTEQGDSAMYLCASSLLYSNEQFFGPGTRLTVL.

V usage is TRBV5-4 and J usage is TRBJ2-5, with 7 bases identical to TRBD2. Germline CDR1 is SGHNT and CDR2 is YYREEE (reference sequence). V trimming: 0 bases; J trimming: 8 bases; junction bases outside the gene matches: 1. The CDR3 has 12 amino acids. CDR3 in amino acids: CASSLAGGTQYF. The CDR3 nucleotides read TGTGCCAGCAGCTTGGCGGGGGGAACCCAGTACTTC.

The V gene is TRBV7-2, the J gene TRBJ2-1, with D possibly matching TRBD2 (5 bases). The V end lost 5 bases, the J end lost 9 bases, and 17 bases lay between the germline ends. The germline V gene has CDR1 SGHTA and CDR2 FQGNSA. The CDR3 covers 14 residues. The CDR3 DNA reads as TGTGCCAGCAGCCCCGGGGTTTTATTAGGTGAGCAGTTCTTC. The encoded protein is CASSPGVLLGEQFF.

V and J are TRBV19 and TRBJ1-1; D is unresolved. The CDR3 length is 13 residues. V lost 3 bases, J lost 0 bases, and 5 bases lay in between. Germline V gene data show CDR1 as LNHDA and CDR2 as SQIVND (reference sequence). CDR3 in amino acids: CASSIGVNTEAFF. CDR3 coding DNA: TGTGCCAGTAGTATCGGAGTGAACACTGAAGCTTTCTTT.

This clone was picked up one time. CDR3 sequence reads: CASSQDPGHYEQYF. CDR3 nucleotide sequence: TGCGCCAGCAGCCAAGATCCGGGCCACTACGAGCAGTACTTC. V is TRBV4-3 and J is TRBJ2-7; no reliable D call. This CDR3 spans 14 amino acids. Trimming cost V 0 bases and J 3 bases, with 9 bases left between them. The germline CDR1 and CDR2 sequences are LGHNA and YSLEER.

Ten or more counts support this clone. The CDR3 sequence: CASNDRGPYEQYF. In nucleotides, the CDR3 is TGCGCCAGCAACGACAGGGGTCCCTACGAGCAGTACTTC. The chain couples TRBV10-2 to TRBJ2-7; 8 bases line up with TRBD1. This CDR3 comprises 13 residues. Losses at the gene ends were 7 bases for V and 2 bases for J; bases not matched to a gene: 4. Germline V gives CDR1 WSHSY, CDR2 SAAADI.

This clone showed up just a few times. This chain links TRBV7-9 with TRBJ2-3; D remains ambiguous. Germline lookup yields CDR1 SEHNR and CDR2 FQNEAQ (reference sequence). V lost 6 bases and J lost 3, with 7 bases in between. The CDR3 has 12 residues. DNA for the CDR3: TGTGCCAGCAGTAAGACAACAGATACGCAGTATTTT. Translated: CASSKTTDTQYF. The whole variable domain, remainder taken from reference TRBV7-9 and TRBJ2-3, is DTGVSQNPRHKITKRGQNVTFRCDPISEHNRLYWYRQTLGQGPEFLTYFQNEAQLEKSRLLSDRFSAERPKGSFSTLEIQRTEQGDSAMYLCASSKTTDTQYFGPGTRLTVL.

The CDR3 sequence: CASSPREGYNEQFF. CDR3 coding DNA: TGTGCCAGCAGCCCACGAGAGGGGTACAATGAGCAGTTCTTC. The V call is TRBV9, the J call TRBJ2-1; the D gene could be TRBD1 or TRBD2 (5 bases each). Trimming cost V 4 bases and J 4 bases, with 12 bases left between them. Germline V gene sequence: CDR1 SGDLS, CDR2 YYNGEE. This CDR3 has 14 amino acids.

The V and J genes are TRBV11-2 and TRBJ1-6; the D is unclear. The CDR3 is made up of 13 amino acids. Trimming removed 1 base at V and 8 bases at J, with 6 bases between. CDR1 is SGHAT and CDR2 is FQNNGV in the germline V gene. CDR3 loop: CASSLVSHSPLHF. Written as DNA, the CDR3 is TGTGCCAGCAGCTTAGTCTCTCATTCACCCCTCCACTTT.

This clone came up once. The chain carries TRBV23-1 and TRBJ2-7; 10 bases map to TRBD1. TRBV23-1 is an open reading frame whose function is uncertain. The CDR3 contains 15 residues. V gave up 3 bases and J gave up 5 bases; unmatched junction bases: 7. The CDR3 nucleotides read TGCGCCAGCAGTCAGTTAGGGACAGGGGTTCACGAGCAGTACTTC. Protein: CASSQLGTGVHEQYF.

The chain links TRBV21-1 to TRBJ2-5; TRBD1, the table's D call, lacks a check against the DNA. TRBV21-1 is described as a pseudogene. The CDR3 length is 16 residues. The CDR3 protein is CASMSGTGSDQETQYF. The CDR3, as DNA: TGTGCCAGCATGAGCGGGACAGGGTCTGACCAAGAGACCCAGTACTTC.

In the case of this clone: The junction differs from germline at one of its ends, possibly a read error. The gene calls are TRBV2 and TRBJ1-1; D gene uncertain. The CDR3 loop spans 10 amino acids. CDR1 is SNHLY and CDR2 is FYNNEI in the germline V gene. CDR3 loop: CASSAGSFDF. As DNA, the CDR3 is TGTGCCAGCAGTGCTGGGAGTTTCGACTTT.

This clone has just one count. V and J are TRBV4-1 and TRBJ1-4; no clear D. The V end was cut by 0 bases, the J end by 4 bases, with 9 bases between. Germline CDR1 reads MGHRA; CDR2 reads YSYEKL. This CDR3 is 15 amino acids long. For the CDR3, the DNA is TGCGCCAGCAGCCAAGAGGCGGTCGTTAATGAAAAACTGTTTTTT. Protein: CASSQEAVVNEKLFF.

The rearrangement links TRBV18 to TRBJ1-4; no clear D gene. The CDR3 loop spans 12 amino acids. The V gene lost 8 bases and the J gene lost 7 bases, with 11 bases spanning the gap. CDR1 and CDR2 (germline): KGHSH, LQKENI. CDR3 protein: CASAPGSEKLFF. CDR3 nucleotides: TGTGCCAGCGCGCCGGGCTCTGAAAAACTGTTTTTT.

This clone was counted only a few times. CDR3 sequence (DNA): TGCGCCAGCCGCAAGAGCACTGAAGCTTTCTTT. Translated: CASRKSTEAFF. The rearrangement links TRBV5-1 to TRBJ1-1; no firm D call. The CDR3 has 11 residues. Germline V gives CDR1 SGHRS, CDR2 YFSETQ. V lost 7 bases and J 4 bases, leaving 8 bases between the germline ends.

The V gene is TRBV20-1, the J gene TRBJ2-1; D is undetermined. Germline V gene lookup returns CDR1 DFQATT and CDR2 SNEGSKA (reference sequence). This CDR3 is 11 amino acids long. The CDR3 DNA reads TGCAGCTGGGCCTTCGTAGATGAGCAGTTCTTC. Its protein is CSWAFVDEQFF.

V gene TRBV4-2 combines with J gene TRBJ1-1; no definite D call. The ends were cut back, 1 base at V and 5 bases at J, with 14 bases in the middle. This CDR3 contains 15 residues. Germline loops: CDR1 LGHNA, CDR2 YNFKEQ. CDR3 bases: TGTGCCAGCAGCCAAGTATTGACTCAACGGACTGAAGCTTTCTTT. It yields the protein CASSQVLTQRTEAFF.

The chain has TRBV18 and TRBJ1-4; 9 nucleotides align to TRBD1. CDR3 length equals 14 residues. Germline-derived CDR1 and CDR2 are KGHSH and LQKENI. V was pared by 1 base and J by 6 bases, with 0 bases of the junction left unmatched. The CDR3 is CASSPRQGDEKLFF. The CDR3 DNA is TGTGCCAGCTCACCACGACAGGGGGATGAAAAACTGTTTTTT.

The V call is TRBV4-1, the J call TRBJ1-2; D not certain. Trimming pared 4 bases from V and 3 bases from J, leaving 18 bases between. Germline values: CDR1 MGHRA, CDR2 YSYEKL. The CDR3 runs 16 residues. CDR3 DNA: TGCGCCAGCAGCCCCGTACACCGCTGGTCTCACTATGGCTACACCTTC. Its translation is CASSPVHRWSHYGYTF.

The chain carries TRBV5-4 and TRBJ2-3, with 8 bases that match TRBD2. With V trimmed by 4 bases and J by 5 bases, 6 bases remained unmatched. The CDR3 has 14 amino acids. Germline V lookup: CDR1 SGHNT, CDR2 YYREEE (reference sequence). The CDR3 loop is CASSNGLAGDTQYF. The CDR3 region has the DNA TGTGCCAGCAGCAACGGACTAGCCGGAGATACGCAGTATTTT.

The chain is built from TRBV19 and TRBJ1-1; D is ambiguous. V dropped 3 bases and J dropped 4 bases, with 12 bases sitting between them. Germline CDR1 reads LNHDA; CDR2 reads SQIVND (reference sequence). This CDR3 contains 14 residues. The CDR3 is CASSMTDLSTEAFF. CDR3 in DNA: TGTGCCAGTAGTATGACGGACCTCTCCACTGAAGCTTTCTTT. Looking up the rest from reference TRBV19 and TRBJ1-1 gives the full variable domain: DGGITQSPKYLFRKEGQNVTLSCEQNLNHDAMYWYRQDPGQGLRLIYYSQIVNDFQKGDIAEGYSVSREKKESFPLTVTSAQKNPTAFYLCASSMTDLSTEAFFGQGTRLTVV.

This sequence joins TRBV28 and TRBJ1-2; D gene uncertain. The V gene's germline CDR1 is MDHEN and CDR2 SYDVKM. V was cut by 5 bases and J by 0 bases, with 16 bases left in between. The CDR3 extends over 16 amino acids. The CDR3 spells CASSIFAEITNYGYTF. The DNA for the CDR3 is TGTGCCAGCAGTATATTTGCAGAAATAACTAACTATGGCTACACCTTC.

This clone showed up just once. The chain couples TRBV29-1 to TRBJ2-1; 8 positions agree with TRBD1. This CDR3 has 11 residues. Trimming cost V 7 bases and J 8 bases; bases outside gene matches: 4. CDR1 is SQVTM, CDR2 ANQGSEA, per germline. The CDR3 coding sequence is TGCAGCGGGACAGGGTTCCATGAGCAGTTCTTC. Translating it yields CSGTGFHEQFF.

This chain connects TRBV7-2 to TRBJ1-2; the D gene is possibly TRBD1 (5 bases). Germline V CDR1 and CDR2: SGHTA, FQGNSA. V lost 5 bases and J 2 bases, leaving 9 bases between the germline ends. The CDR3 contains 13 residues. The CDR3 is CASSEGANYGYTF. The CDR3 region has the DNA TGTGCCAGCAGCGAAGGGGCAAACTATGGCTACACCTTC. Full variable domain (remainder filled in from reference TRBV7-2 and TRBJ1-2): GAGVSQSPSNKVTEKGKDVELRCDPISGHTALYWYRQSLGQGLEFLIYFQGNSAPDKSGLPSDRFSAERTGGSVSTLTIQRTQQEDSAVYLCASSEGANYGYTFGSGTRLTVV.

This chain joins TRBV11-2 and TRBJ2-7; TRBD1 matches at 8 bases. Per the germline V gene, CDR1 is SGHAT and CDR2 is FQNNGV. This CDR3 has 15 amino acids. V was pared by 0 bases and J by 7 bases, with 8 bases of the junction left unmatched. In DNA, the CDR3 is TGTGCCAGCAGCTTAGAACCCCACAGGGGGTCTGAGCAGTACTTC. This codes for CASSLEPHRGSEQYF.